The 16 T cell receptor beta chains reported below all come from one sample, sequenced in a study of tumor-infiltrating lymphocytes in primary liver carcinoma. Unsorted whole blood supplied the RNA, and germline DNA was extracted too. Starting material of 500 to 600 ng total RNA yielded TCR beta cDNA via a constant-region primer. Nested multiplex PCR, run for three rounds with slightly modified ARM-PCR, yielded TCR beta libraries. Forward primers for TRBV1-TRBV30 and a C-beta reverse primer served the first two PCR rounds, at about 10 cycles each. TCRdb processed the multiplex PCR reads anew with MiXCR; each CDR3 protein has one entry. The sample records approximately 210,000 distinct CDR3 sequences, about 65% being singletons. Sequenced sample: peripheral blood. The receptors derive from a woman in her sixties with primary liver carcinoma and hepatitis B virus infection.

The V call is TRBV7-8, the J call TRBJ2-1, with TRBD2 matching over 11 bases. CDR3 length: 17 amino acids. Germline V gene sequence: CDR1 SGHVS, CDR2 FQNEAQ. The V segment lost 2 bases and the J segment 7 bases; nucleotides outside the gene matches: 10. The CDR3 sequence is CASSLITSGSLVNEQFF. As DNA, the CDR3 is TGTGCCAGCAGCTTAATTACTAGCGGGAGTCTGGTGAATGAGCAGTTCTTC.

This clonotype was observed a handful of times. The chain combines TRBV28 with TRBJ1-2; D is ambiguous. This CDR3 spans 12 amino acids. Germline-derived CDR1 and CDR2 are MDHEN and SYDVKM. Trimming cost V 4 bases and J 5 bases, with 8 bases left between them. CDR3 sequence (DNA): TGTGCCAGCAGTTCCGCTCAGTATGGCTACACCTTC. Amino acid sequence: CASSSAQYGYTF.

As regards this clonotype: A read error may explain this, as a much larger clone is one base away. In DNA form, the CDR3 reads TGTGTCAGCAGCTTAAGATTGGGACTAGCTGGGGGCAATGAGCAGTTCTTC. Translation gives CVSSLRLGLAGGNEQFF. This chain uses TRBV7-9 with TRBJ2-1; the match to TRBD2 covers 9 bases. In germline, CDR1 is SEHNR, CDR2 FQNEAQ (reference sequence). This CDR3 is 17 amino acids long.

Remarks on this clonotype: Given a much more abundant clone one base away, this may be a read error. The gene calls are TRBV28 and TRBJ2-7; 7 bases match TRBD2. The CDR3 is 14 amino acids. Germline assignment: CDR1 MDHEN and CDR2 SYDVKM. V shed 7 bases, J shed 6 bases, and the junction held 12 bases outside the gene matches. In nucleotides, the CDR3 is TGTGCCAGCACCACCTTGGGAGGGGAGAGCGAGCAGTACTTC. Protein sequence: CASTTLGGESEQYF.

Points on this clonotype: Sequence at one end of the junction differs from germline and may be a read error. The chain uses TRBV11-2 and TRBJ2-5, with 8 bases identical to TRBD2. The CDR3 spans 16 residues. Germline CDR1 reads SGHAT; CDR2 reads FQNNGV. The CDR3 coding sequence is TGTGCCAGCAGCGGCGAGGCCCTAGCGGGTAAAGAGACCCAATACTTC. This encodes CASSGEALAGKETQYF.

About this clonotype: The CDR3 carries no conserved terminal phenylalanine or tryptophan, so it likely arises from a read error. This rearrangement joins TRBV6-6 to TRBJ2-5; no firm D call. The CDR3 is 15 residues long. Germline CDR1 and CDR2: MNHNY and SVGAGI (reference sequence). The V gene lost 6 bases and the J gene lost 11 bases, with 25 bases spanning the gap. CDR3 nucleotides: TGTGCCAGCAGCCCCCCTGGATCGAACCAAGAAACTCAGTACTTA. It yields the protein CASSPPGSNQETQYL.

This clonotype has more than one count but fewer than ten. One end of the junction does not line up with germline, which may come from a read error. The gene calls are TRBV11-2 and TRBJ2-1; either TRBD1 or TRBD2 may fit D (6 bases each). Germline CDR1 is SGHAT and CDR2 is FQNNGV. The length of the CDR3 is 14 residues. This CDR3 is CASRQVRRGTEQLF. The CDR3 DNA follows: TGTGCCAGCAGACAGGTTCGGAGGGGGACTGAGCAGCTCTTC.

Comments on this clonotype: A much larger clone is a single base away; this may be a read error. The CDR3 bases are TGTGCTAGTGGGGACCCTTCCAAAAACATTCAGTACTTC. Translation gives CASGDPSKNIQYF. This chain connects TRBV12-5 to TRBJ2-4; D not resolved. With 6 bases removed from V and 2 bases from J, the gap between germline ends came to 8 bases. The CDR3 runs to 13 residues. Germline loops: CDR1 LGHNT, CDR2 FRNRAP. Variable domain in full (rest from reference TRBV12-5 and TRBJ2-4): DARVTQTPRHKVTEMGQEVTMRCQPILGHNTVFWYRQTMMQGLELLAYFRNRAPLDDSGMPKDRFSAEMPDATLATLKIQPSEPRDSAVYFCASGDPSKNIQYFGAGTRLSVL.

A note on this clonotype: A much larger clonotype is one base distant, so this may be a read error. The V call is TRBV12-3 or TRBV12-4, the J call TRBJ1-2; TRBD1 agrees at 7 bases. This CDR3 is 13 amino acids long. The CDR3, as DNA: TGTGCCATCAGTTTAGGGACAGCTTATGGCTACACCTTC. Its protein is CAISLGTAYGYTF.

Note on this clonotype: The junction differs from germline at one of its ends, possibly a read error. The V gene is TRBV6-5, the J gene TRBJ1-6, with unresolved D. Germline CDR1 reads MNHEY; CDR2 reads SVGAGI. CDR3 size: 14 residues. The CDR3 region is CTSSYRRANSPLHF. CDR3 DNA: TGTACCAGCAGTTACCGAAGGGCTAATTCACCCCTCCACTTT.

Points on this clonotype: The junction does not match germline at one end; this may be a read error. This chain links TRBV11-1 with TRBJ1-1; D not resolved. The CDR3 is 13 residues long. The germline CDR1 and CDR2 sequences are SGHAT and FQDESV (reference sequence). CDR3 coding DNA: TGTGACAGCAGCTTTGACAAGGCAAGTGAAGCTTTCTTT. Its protein product is CDSSFDKASEAFF.

Of note for this clonotype: The CDR3 does not end in the conserved phenylalanine or tryptophan, so this is likely a read error. This chain links TRBV28 with TRBJ1-3; D may be TRBD1 (5 bases). Germline CDR1 reads MDHEN; CDR2 reads SYDVKM. V lost 3 bases and J 0 bases, leaving 9 bases between the germline ends. CDR3 length: 15 residues. CDR3 loop: CASSLGQPSGNTIYY. The CDR3 DNA follows: TGTGCCAGCAGTTTGGGGCAGCCCTCTGGAAACACCATATATTAT.

Only a few counts were recorded for this clonotype. The CDR3 protein is CASSLRLAGETDTQYF. CDR3 sequence (DNA): TGTGCCAGCAGCTTGAGACTAGCGGGAGAGACAGATACGCAGTATTTT. The chain combines TRBV5-8 with TRBJ2-3, with TRBD2 matching 12 bases. Germline-derived CDR1 and CDR2 are SGHTS and YDEGEE. Trimming at V came to 1 base and at J to 3 bases, leaving 3 bases not matched to a gene. This CDR3 spans 16 amino acids.

This clonotype has at least ten counts. The chain carries TRBV12-3 or TRBV12-4 and TRBJ1-6; the D is unclear. The CDR3 runs to 14 residues. Trimming took off 4 bases at V and 8 bases at J, with 12 bases between the two ends. The CDR3 loop is CASSSEAGDSPLHF. The CDR3 DNA follows: TGTGCCAGCAGTTCCGAGGCGGGTGATTCACCCCTCCACTTT.

The V gene is TRBV29-1, the J gene TRBJ1-2; D remains unclear. Germline values: CDR1 SQVTM, CDR2 ANQGSEA. The CDR3 spans 10 residues. The germline V and J ends were trimmed by 2 bases and 11 bases, with 9 bases remaining between them. The CDR3: CSVEKSSYTF. The CDR3 bases are TGCAGCGTTGAAAAATCGAGTTACACCTTC.

Concerning this clonotype: This may arise from a read error, as a much more abundant clone is one base away. The chain joins TRBV7-9 to TRBJ2-3; D might be TRBD2 (5 bases). Germline V gives CDR1 SEHNR, CDR2 FQNEAQ (reference sequence). This CDR3 comprises 14 residues. V shed 4 bases and J shed 8 bases, with 16 bases lying between them. The CDR3 reads CASSSDYRPPTQYF. CDR3 bases: TGTGCCAGCAGCTCCGACTACCGGCCGCCTACGCAGTATTTT. Supplemented by reference TRBV7-9 and TRBJ2-3, the full variable domain reads DTGVSQNPRHKITKRGQNVTFRCDPISEHNRLYWYRQTLGQGPEFLTYFQNEAQLEKSRLLSDRFSAERPKGSFSTLEIQRTEQGDSAMYLCASSSDYRPPTQYFGPGTRLTVL.